This is a list of T cell receptor beta chains from one sample in a study of spatial heterogeneity in lung cancer. TCRdb re-called the 5' RACE reads with MiXCR, one entry per CDR3 protein. The table records 26,000 or so distinct CDR3 sequences, around 9.2% of them present only once. The sample here was PBMCs, taken at surgery. These receptors all stem from a female donor with early-stage non-small cell lung cancer. Each CDR3 is given with its conserved first and last residue. Fields, in order: clone size, CDR3 length, D gene, J gene, V gene, CDR3 DNA, CDR3 protein. The D gene is left open where the match is weak. Clone size is not always given. Where it is, it says once, few, many or a class for expanded clones.

many 13 TRBD2 TRBJ2-1 TRBV11-3 TGTGCCAGCAGCTTAGTAGCGGGTCCCATCCAGTTCTTC CASSLVAGPIQFF
few 18 TRBD2 TRBJ2-7 TRBV28 TGTGCCAGCAGTTCTTTAGGGGGGACTAGCGGGAGCTCCTACGAGCAGTACTTC CASSSLGGTSGSSYEQYF
many 13 TRBD2 TRBJ2-5 TRBV10-1 TGCGCCAGCCAAGACGCGGGAGTAGAGACCCAGTACTTC CASQDAGVETQYF
many 14 - TRBJ2-3 TRBV3-1 TGTGCCAGCAGCCAAGACAGGGATCCGGATACGCAGTATTTT CASSQDRDPDTQYF
- 14 - TRBJ2-3 TRBV6-5 TGTGCCAGCAGCTTCCAATCCGGGATCCCTCGGCAGTATTTT CASSFQSGIPRQYF
medium-sized 14 - TRBJ2-1 TRBV7-2 TGTGCCAGCCATGCAGCGTTTTCCTACAATGAGCAGTTCTTC CASHAAFSYNEQFF
medium-sized 15 - TRBJ2-1 TRBV7-2 TGTGCCAGCAGCTTAGGGGCTAGCTTCGGCAATGAGCAGTTCTTC CASSLGASFGNEQFF
many 13 - TRBJ1-6 TRBV12-3/TRBV12-4 TGTGCCAGCAGTACAGGACACAATTCACCCCTCCACTTT CASSTGHNSPLHF
many 15 TRBD1 TRBJ2-7 TRBV28 TGTGCCAGCAGCCGACAGGGGAGTAGAGAGTACGAGCAGTACTTC CASSRQGSREYEQYF
- 16 - TRBJ1-5 TRBV6-2/TRBV6-3 TGTGCCAGCAGTTCCCGGGACCGTGATAGCAATCAGCCCCAGCATTTT CASSSRDRDSNQPQHF
few 14 - TRBJ1-6 TRBV28 TGTGCCAGCAGCACCCGGGGGAATAATTCACCCCTCCACTTT CASSTRGNNSPLHF
few 17 - TRBJ1-2 TRBV11-2 TGTGCCAGCAGCTCAACCCGATCGAGAGGGAATAACTATGGCTACACCTTC CASSSTRSRGNNYGYTF
- 15 - TRBJ2-2 TRBV18 TGTGCCAGCTCACCACTAGCCACGAACACCGGGGAGCTGTTTTTT CASSPLATNTGELFF
few 15 - TRBJ2-2 TRBV12-3/TRBV12-4 TGTGCCAGCAGTTTAGTAACAGGGAACACCGGGGAGCTGTTTTTT CASSLVTGNTGELFF
many 15 TRBD1 TRBJ1-4 TRBV19 TGTGCCAGTAGTCCTTGGACAGGGGTAGGCGAAAAACTGTTTTTT CASSPWTGVGEKLFF
many 16 - TRBJ1-6 TRBV5-1 TGCGCCAGCAGCCCAACTCTTAGGGCACAGGATTCACCCCTCCACTTT CASSPTLRAQDSPLHF
few 15 TRBD2 TRBJ2-5 TRBV9 TGTGCCAGCAGCGTAGAATCAGCGACTAGCGGCCAGAAGTACTTC CASSVESATSGQKYF
- 17 TRBD1 TRBJ2-1 TRBV9 TGTGCCAGCAGCGTAGCTACGGAGGGGACAGGGATGGATGAGCAGTTCTTC CASSVATEGTGMDEQFF
many 14 - TRBJ2-6 TRBV29-1 TGCAGCGTATCCCGAGGCTCTGGGGCCAACGTCCTGACTTTC CSVSRGSGANVLTF
- 18 - TRBJ2-7 TRBV5-1 TGCGCCAGCAGCTTGGGCGCTACCGGGATCTACAGGGTCCACGAGCAGTACTTC CASSLGATGIYRVHEQYF
- 18 - TRBJ2-1 TRBV9 TGTGCCAGCAGCGTAGGGTCGGGATCTGGCAGCTCCTACAATGAGCAGTTCTTC CASSVGSGSGSSYNEQFF
few 19 TRBD1 TRBJ1-3 TRBV11-2 TGTGCCAGCAGCTCGAGCTTATCAAGGACAGGGAAGAGCGTAAACACCATATATTTT CASSSSLSRTGKSVNTIYF
few 16 - TRBJ2-1 TRBV14 TGTGCCAGCAGCCAAGATGTGAGATCCTTGCACAATGAGCAGTTCTTC CASSQDVRSLHNEQFF
many 19 TRBD1 TRBJ2-3 TRBV7-8 TGTGCCAGCAGCTCCCATAAGGGACAGACCTTCCTTAGCACAGATACGCAGTATTTT CASSSHKGQTFLSTDTQYF
many 14 - TRBJ2-1 TRBV27 TGTGCCAGCGGGAACTTGAGCTCCTACAATGAGCAGTTCTTC CASGNLSSYNEQFF
many 17 - TRBJ1-4 TRBV6-2/TRBV6-3 TGTGCCAGCAGGACCCGACCGACAGCCCTCATGAATGAAAAACTGTTTTTT CASRTRPTALMNEKLFF
medium-sized 15 - TRBJ1-1 TRBV5-1 TGCGCCAGCAGCGACGGAACAGGGTTTGGCACTGAAGCTTTCTTT CASSDGTGFGTEAFF
- 12 - TRBJ1-2 TRBV15 TGTGCCACCAGCAGGGACAATTGGGGCTACACCTTC CATSRDNWGYTF
- 18 - TRBJ2-7 TRBV28 TGTGCCAGCAGTTCTGGGGCAGCTTTAGGATTTTCAGGCTACGAGCAGTACTTC CASSSGAALGFSGYEQYF
many 14 - TRBJ2-7 TRBV5-1 TGCGCCAGCAGGTTGACACAACTAGGGGACGAGCAGTACTTC CASRLTQLGDEQYF
- 14 - TRBJ2-7 TRBV3-1 TGTGCCAGCAGCCCTACTACGACTTCCTACGAGCAGTACTTC CASSPTTTSYEQYF
few 15 - TRBJ1-5 TRBV10-3 TGTGCCATCAGTGCCGGGGACCGTGGCAATCAGCCCCAGCATTTT CAISAGDRGNQPQHF
few 14 TRBD2 TRBJ2-5 TRBV20-1 TGCAGTGCCGGAGCGGGAGGCCCGAAAGAGACCCAGTACTTC CSAGAGGPKETQYF
- 15 - TRBJ2-1 TRBV7-2 TGTGCCAGCAGCTTAAGCAGGAGCTCCTACAATGAGCAGTTCTTC CASSLSRSSYNEQFF
many 15 - TRBJ2-7 TRBV5-1 TGCGCCAGCAGCGCGACAGCCTTCCCAGACTACGAGCAGTACTTC CASSATAFPDYEQYF
many 13 - TRBJ2-5 TRBV10-3 TGTGCCATCAGTGAGCTACCGGGAGAGACCCAGTACTTC CAISELPGETQYF
- 16 - TRBJ1-5 TRBV12-5 TGTGCTAGTGGTTTGGGTTTGCTTCAGAGCAATCAGCCCCAGCATTTT CASGLGLLQSNQPQHF
many 18 TRBD2 TRBJ2-1 TRBV7-9 TGTGCCAGCACCCAGGGACTAGCGGGAGGACTTCGAGGGAATGAGCAGTTCTTC CASTQGLAGGLRGNEQFF
many 13 - TRBJ1-5 TRBV5-1 TGCGCCAGCAGTGTAGGGTCGGGACAGCCCCAGCATTTT CASSVGSGQPQHF
- 12 - TRBJ1-3 TRBV7-2 TGTGCCAGCAGCTTAGGGGGAAACACCATATATTTT CASSLGGNTIYF
many 17 - TRBJ2-7 TRBV20-1 TGCAGTGCTAGAGATCAATACCAGGCGGGGTCCCTTGGCGAGCAGTACTTC CSARDQYQAGSLGEQYF